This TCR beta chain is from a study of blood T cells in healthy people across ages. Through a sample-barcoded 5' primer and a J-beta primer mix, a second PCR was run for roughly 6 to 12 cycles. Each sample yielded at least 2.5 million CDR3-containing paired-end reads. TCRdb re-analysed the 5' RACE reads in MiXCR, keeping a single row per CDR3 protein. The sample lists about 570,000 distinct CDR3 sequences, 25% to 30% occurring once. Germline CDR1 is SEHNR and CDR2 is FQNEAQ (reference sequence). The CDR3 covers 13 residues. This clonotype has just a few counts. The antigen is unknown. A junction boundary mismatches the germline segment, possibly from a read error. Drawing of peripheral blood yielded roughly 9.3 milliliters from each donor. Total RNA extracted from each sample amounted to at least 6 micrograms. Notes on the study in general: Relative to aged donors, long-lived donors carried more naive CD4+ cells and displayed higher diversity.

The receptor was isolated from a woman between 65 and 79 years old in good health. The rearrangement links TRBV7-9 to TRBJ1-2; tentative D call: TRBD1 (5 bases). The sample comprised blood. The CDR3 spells CASSSRTGGRSTF. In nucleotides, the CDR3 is TGTGCCAGTAGCTCGCGCACGGGGGGGAGGTCCACCTTC.